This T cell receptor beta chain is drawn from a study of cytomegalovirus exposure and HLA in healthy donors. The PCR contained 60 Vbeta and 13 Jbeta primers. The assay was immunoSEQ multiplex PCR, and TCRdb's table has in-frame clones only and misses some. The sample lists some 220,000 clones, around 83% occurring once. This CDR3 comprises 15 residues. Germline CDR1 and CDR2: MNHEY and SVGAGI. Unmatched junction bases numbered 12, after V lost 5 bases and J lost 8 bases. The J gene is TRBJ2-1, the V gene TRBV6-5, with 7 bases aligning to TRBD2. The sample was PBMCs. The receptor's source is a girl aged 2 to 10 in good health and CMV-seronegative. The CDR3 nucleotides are TGTGCCAGCAGTCCCCTCATGGGGGGGGTGGATGAGCAGTTCTTC. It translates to CASSPLMGGVDEQFF.